The 19 T cell receptor beta chains below were found in one sample sequenced in a study of T cells after yellow fever vaccination. TCRdb reanalysed the 5' RACE reads using MiXCR and keeps one entry per CDR3 protein. The sample records about 99,000 distinct CDR3 sequences, 5.8% being singletons. The sequencing used CD8+ T cells sorted from PBMCs, collected 10 days after the yellow fever booster vaccination. These receptors originate from a man younger than 35 who received the YFV17D yellow fever vaccine.

There are many counts of this clonotype. The rearrangement uses TRBV7-3 and TRBJ2-3; 7 bases line up with TRBD2. The V gene's germline CDR1 is SGHTA and CDR2 FQGTGA. This CDR3 region has 15 residues. Unmatched junction bases numbered 7, after V lost 5 bases and J lost 2 bases. The CDR3 nucleotides are TGTGCCAGCAGCCCCGGGACTATCTACACAGATACGCAGTATTTT. The encoded protein is CASSPGTIYTDTQYF. Full variable domain (rest looked up from reference TRBV7-3 and TRBJ2-3): GAGVSQTPSNKVTEKGKYVELRCDPISGHTALYWYRQSLGQGPEFLIYFQGTGAADDSGLPNDRFFAVRPEGSVSTLKIQRTERGDSAVYLCASSPGTIYTDTQYFGPGTRLTVL.

This clonotype occurred a few times. The chain recombines TRBV6-4 with TRBJ2-1; D unresolved. CDR3 length equals 14 residues. Trimming stripped 0 bases from V and 6 bases from J, with 9 bases between. Germline V CDR1 and CDR2: MRHNA, SNTAGT. CDR3 loop: CASSDSPWGNEQFF. Written as DNA, the CDR3 is TGTGCCAGCAGTGACTCCCCCTGGGGCAATGAGCAGTTCTTC.

The chain has TRBV12-3 or TRBV12-4 and TRBJ2-7; the D call may be TRBD1 or TRBD2 (5 bases each). The CDR3 has 15 residues. Between the trimmed V and J ends, which lost 1 base and 4 bases, there was a span of 14 bases. CDR3 sequence reads: CASSLVPGPTYEQYF. Here the CDR3 DNA reads TGTGCCAGCAGTTTAGTCCCGGGGCCGACGTACGAGCAGTACTTC.

This clonotype was detected ten times or more. This sequence joins TRBV5-5 and TRBJ2-3; TRBD2 aligns across 9 bases. The CDR3 runs 16 residues. Germline V gene lookup returns CDR1 SGHKS and CDR2 YYEKEE (reference sequence). The V and J ends lost 0 bases and 6 bases, in that order; junction bases with no gene match: 8. The DNA for the CDR3 is TGTGCCAGCAGCTTGGAAGCGGGGGGCTGGACTGATACGCAGTATTTT. Protein sequence: CASSLEAGGWTDTQYF. The complete variable domain, with remaining parts taken from reference TRBV5-5 and TRBJ2-3, reads DAGVTQSPTHLIKTRGQQVTLRCSPISGHKSVSWYQQVLGQGPQFIFQYYEKEERGRGNFPDRFSARQFPNYSSELNVNALLLGDSALYLCASSLEAGGWTDTQYFGPGTRLTVL.

The chain links TRBV7-2 to TRBJ1-1; TRBD1 matches at 7 bases. CDR1 and CDR2 (germline): SGHTA, FQGNSA. The length of the CDR3 is 13 residues. V shed 4 bases and J 6 bases; nucleotides not matched to a gene: 5. The CDR3 DNA follows: TGTGCCAGCAGCTGGACAGGTCGGGCTGAAGCTTTCTTT. Protein product: CASSWTGRAEAFF.

V and J are TRBV20-1 and TRBJ2-7; D uncertain. Germline CDR1 DFQATT, CDR2 SNEGSKA (reference sequence). The ends were cut back, 0 bases at V and 0 bases at J, with 12 bases in the middle. The CDR3 totals 15 residues. In DNA form, the CDR3 reads TGCAGTGCTAGAGACCAGGCTTCAGCCTCCTACGAGCAGTACTTC. This encodes CSARDQASASYEQYF.

There are a few counts of this clonotype. The rearrangement links TRBV6-2 or TRBV6-3 to TRBJ2-7; 8 nucleotides line up with TRBD2. CDR1 MNHEY and CDR2 SVGEGT come from the germline V gene. CDR3 length: 14 amino acids. V trimming: 5 bases; J trimming: 5 bases; junction bases outside the gene matches: 8. DNA for the CDR3: TGTGCCAGCAGTACCAGACGGGAGGGCAACGAGCAGTACGTC. Translation: CASSTRREGNEQYV.

A few counts support this clonotype. The J gene is TRBJ2-3, the V gene TRBV2; 13 nucleotides align to TRBD2. Trimming at V came to 6 bases and at J to 4 bases, leaving 4 bases not matched to a gene. The CDR3 contains 15 residues. Per germline, CDR1 SNHLY and CDR2 FYNNEI. Written as DNA, the CDR3 is TGTGCCAGCAGACCGACTAGCGGGGGGTCAGATACGCAGTATTTT. The encoded protein is CASRPTSGGSDTQYF. Filled out from reference TRBV2 and TRBJ2-3, the complete variable domain reads EPEVTQTPSHQVTQMGQEVILRCVPISNHLYFYWYRQILGQKVEFLVSFYNNEISEKSEIFDDQFSVERPDGSNFTLKIRSTKLEDSAMYFCASRPTSGGSDTQYFGPGTRLTVL.

This clonotype was detected a few times. This rearrangement joins TRBV6-2 or TRBV6-3 to TRBJ1-1, with D possibly matching TRBD1 (5 bases). The germline V gene encodes CDR1 MNHEY and CDR2 SVGEGT. This CDR3 spans 13 amino acids. The ends were cut back, 2 bases at V and 6 bases at J, with 10 bases in the middle. The CDR3, as DNA: TGTGCCAGCAGTTACCTGGGAGGGGCTGAAGCTTTCTTT. Translating gives CASSYLGGAEAFF.

V and J are TRBV7-9 and TRBJ2-2; the D gene is possibly TRBD2 (5 bases). V was cut by 0 bases and J by 5 bases, with 19 bases left in between. The CDR3 is 18 residues long. CDR1 SEHNR and CDR2 FQNEAQ come from the germline V gene (reference sequence). In nucleotides, the CDR3 is TGTGCCAGCAGCTTAGCGACGGTCAACCGCCCGGGGACCGGGGAGCTGTTTTTT. Translating gives CASSLATVNRPGTGELFF.

This clonotype has just a few counts. The chain carries TRBV4-1 and TRBJ2-5; 9 bases fit TRBD2. V lost 1 base to trimming and J lost 1 base; unmatched junction nucleotides: 7. The germline CDR1 and CDR2 sequences are MGHRA and YSYEKL. The CDR3 has 17 amino acids. The CDR3 protein is CASSQAQGLAFQETQYF. CDR3 in DNA: TGCGCCAGCAGCCAAGCTCAGGGACTAGCCTTCCAAGAGACCCAGTACTTC.

This clonotype has only a few counts. The chain is built from TRBV6-2 or TRBV6-3 and TRBJ2-1; a possible D gene is TRBD2 (6 bases). The germline V gene encodes CDR1 MNHEY and CDR2 SVGEGT. V lost 10 bases and J lost 1, with 14 bases in between. The length of the CDR3 is 14 residues. CDR3 sequence (DNA): TGTGCCACAGTCGGGGGTCGGTCCTACAATGAGCAGTTCTTC. Encoded protein: CATVGGRSYNEQFF.

J is TRBJ2-4 and V is TRBV3-1; tentatively, D is TRBD2 (6 bases). Germline lookup yields CDR1 LGHDT and CDR2 YNNKEL (reference sequence). Trimming removed 3 bases from V and 4 bases from J, with 16 bases in between. CDR3 length: 16 residues. CDR3 residues: CASSHPSGSIKNIQYF. The CDR3 DNA sequence: TGTGCCAGCAGCCACCCCTCCGGGAGTATTAAAAACATTCAGTACTTC.

This clonotype has a handful of counts. This rearrangement joins TRBV15 to TRBJ2-7, with 9 nucleotides matching TRBD1. The ends lost 4 bases at V and 2 bases at J; junction bases unmatched: 3. Germline V gives CDR1 LNHNV, CDR2 YYDKDF (reference sequence). The CDR3 sequence is 14 residues long. The CDR3 DNA reads TGTGCCACCAGCACCGGGACAGGGCCCTACGAGCAGTACTTC. Translating it yields CATSTGTGPYEQYF.

This CDR3 reads CASSDRGSSPLHF. The CDR3 DNA follows: TGTGCCAGCAGTGACAGGGGAAGTTCACCCCTCCACTTT. The genes are TRBV12-3 or TRBV12-4 and TRBJ1-6; 8 bases are shared with TRBD1. The V and J ends lost 5 bases and 9 bases, in that order; junction bases with no gene match: 3. This CDR3 spans 13 amino acids.

For this clonotype: No DNA is shown, since the ends of the CDR3 on it are uncertain; the CDR3 is the one TCRdb lists. The chain has TRBV7-9 and TRBJ2-3; the DNA was not used to check the table's D call, TRBD1. Including both end residues, the CDR3 is 16 amino acids long. Germline V gene sequence: CDR1 SEHNR, CDR2 FQNEAQ (reference sequence). CDR3 sequence reads: CASSFGPGPSTDTQYF.

This clonotype was found a few times. The chain links TRBV7-9 to TRBJ2-3; D perhaps matches TRBD2 (6 bases). Germline CDR1 SEHNR, CDR2 FQNEAQ (reference sequence). Trimming pared 6 bases from V and 4 bases from J, leaving 17 bases between. The CDR3 length is 15 residues. As DNA, the CDR3 is TGTGCCAGCAGTTCAGATACAAGGGAGGCAGATACGCAGTATTTT. It codes for CASSSDTREADTQYF.

The gene calls are TRBV7-9 and TRBJ2-7, with D possibly being TRBD2 (5 bases). Germline V gene lookup returns CDR1 SEHNR and CDR2 FQNEAQ (reference sequence). Between the trimmed V and J ends, which lost 2 bases and 7 bases, there was a span of 27 bases. This CDR3 is built from 18 residues. This CDR3 is CASSLTPSRGSVVLEQYF. CDR3 nucleotide sequence: TGTGCCAGCAGCTTAACTCCTTCCCGGGGAAGCGTGGTTTTAGAGCAGTACTTC.

The sample holds many counts of this clonotype. V usage is TRBV3-1 and J usage is TRBJ2-3; 12 nucleotides line up with TRBD2. V gave up 4 bases and J gave up 2 bases; unmatched junction bases: 1. This CDR3 comprises 15 residues. Germline V gene lookup returns CDR1 LGHDT and CDR2 YNNKEL (reference sequence). CDR3 coding DNA: TGTGCCAGCAGCCCTAGCGGGGGGGCCACAGATACGCAGTATTTT. The encoded protein is CASSPSGGATDTQYF.